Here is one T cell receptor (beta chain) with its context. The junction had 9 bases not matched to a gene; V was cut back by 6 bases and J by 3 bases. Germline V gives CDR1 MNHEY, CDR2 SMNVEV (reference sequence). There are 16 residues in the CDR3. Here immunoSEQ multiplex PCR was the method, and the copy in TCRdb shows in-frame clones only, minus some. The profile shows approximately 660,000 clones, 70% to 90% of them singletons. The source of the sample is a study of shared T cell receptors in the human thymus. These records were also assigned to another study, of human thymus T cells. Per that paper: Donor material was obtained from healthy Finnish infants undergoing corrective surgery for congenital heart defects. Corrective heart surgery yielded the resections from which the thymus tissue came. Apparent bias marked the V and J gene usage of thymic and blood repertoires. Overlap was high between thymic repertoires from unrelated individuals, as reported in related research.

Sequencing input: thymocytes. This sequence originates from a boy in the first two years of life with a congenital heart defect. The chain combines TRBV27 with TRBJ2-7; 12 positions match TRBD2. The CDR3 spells CASSPLTSGRFYEQYF. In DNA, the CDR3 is TGTGCCAGCAGCCCTTTGACTAGCGGGAGATTCTACGAGCAGTACTTC.